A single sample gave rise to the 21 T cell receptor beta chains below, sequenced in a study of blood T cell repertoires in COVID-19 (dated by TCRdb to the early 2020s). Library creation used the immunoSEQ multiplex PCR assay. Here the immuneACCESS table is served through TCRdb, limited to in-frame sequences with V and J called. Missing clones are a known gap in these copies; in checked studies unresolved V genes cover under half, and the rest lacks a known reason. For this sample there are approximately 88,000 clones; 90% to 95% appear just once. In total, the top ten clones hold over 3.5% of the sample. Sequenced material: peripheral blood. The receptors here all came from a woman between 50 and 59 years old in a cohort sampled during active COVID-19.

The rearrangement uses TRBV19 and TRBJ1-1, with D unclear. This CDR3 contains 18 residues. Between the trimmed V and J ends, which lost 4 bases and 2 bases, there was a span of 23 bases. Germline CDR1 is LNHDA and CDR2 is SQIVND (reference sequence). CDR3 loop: CASSTGGNRWGGNTEAFF. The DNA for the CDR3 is TGTGCCAGTAGTACAGGAGGGAACCGTTGGGGAGGAAACACTGAAGCTTTCTTT.

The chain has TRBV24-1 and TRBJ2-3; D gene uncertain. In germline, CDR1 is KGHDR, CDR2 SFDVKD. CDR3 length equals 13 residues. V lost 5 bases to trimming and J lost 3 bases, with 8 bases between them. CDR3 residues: CATSGSETDTQYF. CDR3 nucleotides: TGTGCCACCAGTGGGAGCGAAACAGATACGCAGTATTTT.

The CDR3 nucleotides are TGCGCCAGCGCCGGGGAAAATGAAAAACTGTTTTTT. Translated: CASAGENEKLFF. The chain recombines TRBV10-2 with TRBJ1-4; D not certain. Germline V lookup: CDR1 WSHSY, CDR2 SAAADI. The ends were cut back, 8 bases at V and 5 bases at J, with 9 bases in the middle. This CDR3 is 12 amino acids long.

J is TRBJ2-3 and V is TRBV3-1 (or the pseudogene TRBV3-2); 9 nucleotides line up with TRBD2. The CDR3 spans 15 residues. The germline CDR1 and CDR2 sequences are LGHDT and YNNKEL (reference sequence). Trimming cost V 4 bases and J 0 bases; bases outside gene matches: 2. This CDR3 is CASSPTSGSTDTQYF. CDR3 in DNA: TGTGCCAGCAGCCCTACTAGCGGGAGCACAGATACGCAGTATTTT.

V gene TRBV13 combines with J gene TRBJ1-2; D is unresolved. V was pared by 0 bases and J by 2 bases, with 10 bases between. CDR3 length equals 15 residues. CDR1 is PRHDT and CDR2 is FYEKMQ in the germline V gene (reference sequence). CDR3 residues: CASSLGGPGNYGYTF. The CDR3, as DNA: TGTGCCAGCAGCTTAGGAGGGCCGGGGAACTATGGCTACACCTTC.

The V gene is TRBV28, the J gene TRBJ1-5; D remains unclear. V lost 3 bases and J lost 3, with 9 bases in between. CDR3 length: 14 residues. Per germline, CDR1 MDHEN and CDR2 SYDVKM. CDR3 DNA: TGTGCCAGCAGTTTGACTTTGAACAATCAGCCCCAGCATTTT. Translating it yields CASSLTLNNQPQHF.

CDR3 DNA: TGTGCCAGCAGCGAGGCCGGGACAGGGGTCTACGAGCAGTACTTC. This codes for CASSEAGTGVYEQYF. This chain links TRBV9 with TRBJ2-7; the match to TRBD1 covers 10 bases. Germline V gives CDR1 SGDLS, CDR2 YYNGEE. The CDR3 runs 15 residues. V shed 3 bases, J shed 3 bases, and the junction held 6 bases outside the gene matches.

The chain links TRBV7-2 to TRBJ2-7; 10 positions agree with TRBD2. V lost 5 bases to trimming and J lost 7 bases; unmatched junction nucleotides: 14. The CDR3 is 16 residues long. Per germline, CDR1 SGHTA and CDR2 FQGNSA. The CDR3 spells CASSPRGLAGVEEQYF. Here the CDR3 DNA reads TGTGCCAGCAGCCCGAGAGGGCTAGCGGGAGTGGAAGAGCAGTACTTC.

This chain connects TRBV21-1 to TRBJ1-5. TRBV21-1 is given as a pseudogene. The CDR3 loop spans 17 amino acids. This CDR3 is CASSKSNPLKNSRPQHF. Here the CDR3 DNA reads TGTGCCAGCAGCAAGAGTAATCCCCTAAAAAATTCGAGGCCCCAGCATTTT.

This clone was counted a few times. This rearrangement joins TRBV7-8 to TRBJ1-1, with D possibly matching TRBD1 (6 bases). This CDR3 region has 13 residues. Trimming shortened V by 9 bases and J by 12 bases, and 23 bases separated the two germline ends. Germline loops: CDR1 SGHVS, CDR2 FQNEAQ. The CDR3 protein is CASRAGGAPRTFF. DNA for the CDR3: TGTGCCAGTCGGGCGGGGGGGGCTCCTCGGACTTTCTTT.

CDR3 DNA sequence: TGTGCCAGCAGCTTTGGACAGGGCGGAGACGGGGAGCTGTTTTTT. Its protein product is CASSFGQGGDGELFF. This chain uses TRBV7-9 with TRBJ2-2; 8 bases align to TRBD1. V shed 3 bases, J shed 7 bases, and the junction held 7 bases outside the gene matches. Looked up from germline, CDR1 is SEHNR and CDR2 is FQNEAQ (reference sequence). CDR3 length equals 15 residues.

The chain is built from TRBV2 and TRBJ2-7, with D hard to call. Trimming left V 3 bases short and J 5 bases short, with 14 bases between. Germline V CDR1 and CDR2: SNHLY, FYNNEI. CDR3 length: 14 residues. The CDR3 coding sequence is TGTGCCAGCAGTGACGGCAGGAAGGCCCACGAGCAGTACTTC. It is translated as CASSDGRKAHEQYF.

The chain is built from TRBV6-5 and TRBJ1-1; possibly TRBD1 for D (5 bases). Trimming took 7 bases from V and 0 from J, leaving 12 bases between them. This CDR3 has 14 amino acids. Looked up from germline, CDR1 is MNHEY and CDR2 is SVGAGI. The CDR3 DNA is TGTGCCAGCACCCCATTAGGGGTGAACACTGAAGCTTTCTTT. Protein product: CASTPLGVNTEAFF.

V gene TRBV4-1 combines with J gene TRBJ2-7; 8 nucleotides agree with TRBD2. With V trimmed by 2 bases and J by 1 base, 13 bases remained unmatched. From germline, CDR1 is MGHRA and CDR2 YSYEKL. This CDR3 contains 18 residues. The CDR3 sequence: CASSQFLIGGGVSYEQYF. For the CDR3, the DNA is TGCGCCAGCAGCCAATTTCTCATCGGGGGGGGCGTTTCCTACGAGCAGTACTTC.

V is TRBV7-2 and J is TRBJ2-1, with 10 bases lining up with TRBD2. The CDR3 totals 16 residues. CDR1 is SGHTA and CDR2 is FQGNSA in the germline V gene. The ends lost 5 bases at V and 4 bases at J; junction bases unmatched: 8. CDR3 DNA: TGTGCCAGCAGCCCCTTGCTAGCGGGAGCTTACAATGAGCAGTTCTTC. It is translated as CASSPLLAGAYNEQFF.

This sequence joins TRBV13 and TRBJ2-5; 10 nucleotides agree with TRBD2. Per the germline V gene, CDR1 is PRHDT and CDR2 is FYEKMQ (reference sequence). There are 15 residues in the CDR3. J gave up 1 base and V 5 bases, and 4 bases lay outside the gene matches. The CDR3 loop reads CASSQGLAVQETQYF. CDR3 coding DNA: TGTGCCAGCAGCCAAGGACTAGCGGTCCAAGAGACCCAGTACTTC.

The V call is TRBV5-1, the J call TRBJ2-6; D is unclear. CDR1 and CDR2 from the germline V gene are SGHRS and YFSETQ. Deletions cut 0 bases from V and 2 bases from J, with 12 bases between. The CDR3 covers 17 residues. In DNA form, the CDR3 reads TGCGCCAGCAGCTTGGGACAATTCTTTACTGGGGCCAACGTCCTGACTTTC. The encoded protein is CASSLGQFFTGANVLTF.

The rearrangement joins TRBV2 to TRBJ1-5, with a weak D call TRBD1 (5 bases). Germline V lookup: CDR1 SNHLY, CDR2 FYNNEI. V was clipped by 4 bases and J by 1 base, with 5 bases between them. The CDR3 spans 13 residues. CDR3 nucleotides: TGTGCCAGCAGTGGACAGAGCAATCAGCCCCAGCATTTT. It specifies CASSGQSNQPQHF. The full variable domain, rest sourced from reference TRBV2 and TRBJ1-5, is EPEVTQTPSHQVTQMGQEVILRCVPISNHLYFYWYRQILGQKVEFLVSFYNNEISEKSEIFDDQFSVERPDGSNFTLKIRSTKLEDSAMYFCASSGQSNQPQHFGDGTRLSIL.

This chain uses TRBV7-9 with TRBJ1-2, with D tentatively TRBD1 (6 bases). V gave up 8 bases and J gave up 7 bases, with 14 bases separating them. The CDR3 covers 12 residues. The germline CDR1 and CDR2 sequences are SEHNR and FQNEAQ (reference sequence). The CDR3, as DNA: TGTGCCAGCCTTACAGGGTCTATTGGCTACACCTTC. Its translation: CASLTGSIGYTF.

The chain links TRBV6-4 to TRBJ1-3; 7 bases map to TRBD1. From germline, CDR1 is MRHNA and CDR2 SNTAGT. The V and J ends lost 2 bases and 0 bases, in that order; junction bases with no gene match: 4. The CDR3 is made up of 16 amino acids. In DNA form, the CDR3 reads TGTGCCAGCAGTGACGCGTCAGGGGGCTCTGGAAACACCATATATTTT. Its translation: CASSDASGGSGNTIYF.

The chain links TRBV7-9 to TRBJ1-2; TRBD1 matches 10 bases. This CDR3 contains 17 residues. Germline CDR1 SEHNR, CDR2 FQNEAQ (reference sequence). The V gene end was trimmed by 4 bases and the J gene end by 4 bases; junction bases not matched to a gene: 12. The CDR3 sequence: CASSSRQGAQPGYGYTF. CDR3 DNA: TGTGCCAGCAGCTCTCGACAGGGGGCTCAACCGGGCTATGGCTACACCTTC.